The 19 T cell receptor beta chains below come from one sample, sequenced in a study of shared clonotypes between healthy human individuals. Method: immunoSEQ multiplex PCR; TCRdb's copy keeps in-frame clones and lacks some. The sample includes 2 million to 3 million clones, 93% of them seen just once. Sequencing was performed on naive CD4+ T cells from PBMCs. As to subset: CD45RA+ positively selected. The receptors shown here come from a man aged 18 to 29 in good health. Some clones in this sample may be carry-over from other donors' samples.

The V and J genes are TRBV6-6 and TRBJ2-7, with 12 bases identical to TRBD2. This CDR3 is built from 16 residues. The V gene end was trimmed by 6 bases and the J gene end by 0 bases; junction bases not matched to a gene: 6. Germline assignment: CDR1 MNHNY and CDR2 SVGAGI (reference sequence). In DNA, the CDR3 is TGTGCCAGCAGGGGGACTAGCGGGCCTAGCTCCTACGAGCAGTACTTC. As protein: CASRGTSGPSSYEQYF.

V is TRBV7-6 and J is TRBJ2-1; 9 bases map to TRBD2. Germline CDR1 is SGHVS and CDR2 is FNYEAQ. The V segment lost 3 bases and the J segment 4 bases; nucleotides outside the gene matches: 7. There are 16 residues in the CDR3. The CDR3 coding sequence is TGTGCCAGCAGCTTTCTTCCTAGCGGGGAATACAATGAGCAGTTCTTC. Translated, it gives CASSFLPSGEYNEQFF.

The chain joins TRBV6-1 to TRBJ2-3, with D tentatively TRBD1 (6 bases). Trimming shortened V by 6 bases and J by 8 bases, and 12 bases separated the two germline ends. Germline V gene data show CDR1 as MNHNS and CDR2 as SASEGT. The CDR3 is made up of 12 amino acids. CDR3 in amino acids: CASSRQVGTQYF. The CDR3 DNA reads TGTGCCAGCAGCCGACAGGTTGGTACGCAGTATTTT.

The rearrangement links TRBV7-8 to TRBJ1-5; no definite D call. CDR1 SGHVS and CDR2 FQNEAQ come from the germline V gene. The CDR3 consists of 15 residues. V was clipped by 1 base and J by 3 bases, with 10 bases between them. CDR3 in DNA: TGTGCCAGCAGCTTAGGCCGAGGGAACAATCAGCCCCAGCATTTT. This sequence encodes CASSLGRGNNQPQHF.

The chain is built from TRBV4-2 and TRBJ2-2; D gene ambiguous. The CDR3 covers 13 residues. Trimming took off 2 bases at V and 6 bases at J, with 7 bases between the two ends. The V gene's germline CDR1 is LGHNA and CDR2 YNFKEQ. The CDR3 here is CASSQRGSGELFF. The CDR3 DNA is TGTGCCAGCAGCCAACGAGGATCCGGGGAGCTGTTTTTT.

V is TRBV27 and J is TRBJ2-7; TRBD2 agrees at 10 bases. The CDR3 consists of 15 residues. CDR1 and CDR2 (germline): MNHEY, SMNVEV (reference sequence). V gave up 6 bases and J gave up 1 base; unmatched junction bases: 6. The CDR3 sequence: CASRGSGRKSYEQYF. CDR3 sequence (DNA): TGTGCCAGCAGAGGTAGCGGGAGGAAGTCCTACGAGCAGTACTTC.

This clone was detected once. The chain couples TRBV2 to TRBJ2-5; 12 bases are shared with TRBD2. Germline CDR1 is SNHLY and CDR2 is FYNNEI. V gave up 10 bases and J gave up 3 bases; unmatched junction bases: 6. The CDR3 extends over 14 amino acids. DNA of the CDR3: TGTGCCACCCGGACTAGCGGGAAGAAAGAGACCCAGTACTTC. Amino acid sequence: CATRTSGKKETQYF.

The chain uses TRBV4-3 and TRBJ2-1; 11 nucleotides agree with TRBD2. Germline V gives CDR1 LGHNA, CDR2 YSLEER. The CDR3 contains 19 residues. Trimming at V came to 4 bases and at J to 1 base, leaving 12 bases not matched to a gene. The CDR3 loop reads CASSPKLAGAIASYNEQFF. The CDR3 DNA sequence: TGCGCCAGCAGCCCAAAACTAGCGGGAGCGATAGCTTCCTACAATGAGCAGTTCTTC.

The rearrangement links TRBV28 to TRBJ1-5; 7 bases map to TRBD1. With 6 bases clipped from V and 6 bases from J, the junction kept 8 bases outside the gene matches. The germline CDR1 and CDR2 sequences are MDHEN and SYDVKM. The CDR3 runs 14 residues. The CDR3 loop is CASRLQGRSQPQHF. The DNA for the CDR3 is TGTGCCAGCAGGCTACAGGGGCGGAGTCAGCCCCAGCATTTT.

For this clone: At the DNA level, this CDR3 is encoded by other sequences in the same sample as well. This chain connects TRBV7-3 to TRBJ2-7; either TRBD1 or TRBD2 may supply D (5 bases each). The germline V gene encodes CDR1 SGHTA and CDR2 FQGTGA. Trimming left V 8 bases short and J 0 bases short, with 14 bases between. The length of the CDR3 is 14 residues. For the CDR3, the DNA is TGTGCCAGCTCCCCTGGGGGAGCCTCCTACGAGCAGTACTTC. It codes for CASSPGGASYEQYF.

The chain links TRBV6-5 to TRBJ1-2, with D unresolved. Trimming shortened V by 8 bases and J by 0 bases, and 13 bases separated the two germline ends. The CDR3 covers 14 residues. In germline, CDR1 is MNHEY, CDR2 SVGAGI. For the CDR3, the DNA is TGTGCCAGCCGGCCGGGTAGGACTAACTATGGCTACACCTTC. It encodes CASRPGRTNYGYTF.

This clone was counted a single time. The chain combines TRBV28 with TRBJ2-7; 8 bases agree with TRBD1. The ends lost 6 bases at V and 2 bases at J; junction bases unmatched: 9. Germline V CDR1 and CDR2: MDHEN, SYDVKM. CDR3 length: 15 amino acids. The chain's CDR3 is CASSPPGQVTYEQYF. In nucleotides, the CDR3 is TGTGCCAGCAGCCCTCCGGGACAGGTCACCTACGAGCAGTACTTC.

This chain links TRBV6-1 with TRBJ2-7; D possibly uses TRBD1 or TRBD2 (6 bases each). In germline, CDR1 is MNHNS, CDR2 SASEGT. The CDR3 runs 12 residues. V lost 1 base and J lost 11, with 12 bases in between. The CDR3: CASSEGGRGEYF. The CDR3 DNA is TGTGCCAGCAGTGAAGGGGGTAGGGGGGAGTACTTC.

This rearrangement joins TRBV19 to TRBJ2-2; 7 bases fit TRBD2. This CDR3 spans 14 amino acids. Germline lookup yields CDR1 LNHDA and CDR2 SQIVND (reference sequence). With V trimmed by 7 bases and J by 4 bases, 6 bases remained unmatched. The CDR3 sequence is CASIALASTGELFF. CDR3 bases: TGTGCCAGTATAGCACTAGCGTCCACCGGGGAGCTGTTTTTT.

The chain recombines TRBV6-1 with TRBJ2-3; D might be TRBD2 (5 bases). CDR1 and CDR2 from the germline V gene are MNHNS and SASEGT. V was pared by 4 bases and J by 8 bases, with 16 bases between. CDR3 length: 14 amino acids. DNA of the CDR3: TGTGCCAGCAGTGCGGAAGGAGGTGGAGGTACGCAGTATTTT. It yields the protein CASSAEGGGGTQYF.

The chain links TRBV2 to TRBJ1-5; D remains ambiguous. In germline, CDR1 is SNHLY, CDR2 FYNNEI. This CDR3 region has 15 residues. Between the trimmed V and J ends, which lost 6 bases and 0 bases, there was a span of 12 bases. This CDR3 is CASRSQSNSNQPQHF. The CDR3 coding sequence is TGTGCCAGCAGATCACAGAGCAATAGCAATCAGCCCCAGCATTTT. Full variable domain (rest looked up from reference TRBV2 and TRBJ1-5): EPEVTQTPSHQVTQMGQEVILRCVPISNHLYFYWYRQILGQKVEFLVSFYNNEISEKSEIFDDQFSVERPDGSNFTLKIRSTKLEDSAMYFCASRSQSNSNQPQHFGDGTRLSIL.

A word on this clone: In the same sample, other DNA sequences code for this CDR3. The V call is TRBV28, the J call TRBJ2-7; D unclear. The germline V gene has CDR1 MDHEN and CDR2 SYDVKM. There are 11 residues in the CDR3. V lost 5 bases, J lost 5 bases, and 7 bases lay in between. The CDR3 here is CASSLSHEQYF. The CDR3 bases are TGTGCCAGCAGTCTATCGCACGAGCAGTACTTC.

The V call is TRBV5-1, the J call TRBJ2-1, with 8 bases matching TRBD1. Per the germline V gene, CDR1 is SGHRS and CDR2 is YFSETQ. J gave up 7 bases and V 2 bases, and 8 bases lay outside the gene matches. The length of the CDR3 is 15 residues. CDR3 coding DNA: TGCGCCAGCAGCTTCACAGGGGGAACGTGGAATGAGCAGTTCTTC. Its protein is CASSFTGGTWNEQFF.

Regarding this clone: Other DNA sequences in this sample translate to the same CDR3. The chain combines TRBV18 with TRBJ1-5; no reliable D call. The CDR3 runs 14 residues. CDR1 is KGHSH and CDR2 is LQKENI in the germline V gene. The V end lost 0 bases, the J end lost 1 base, and 4 bases lay between the germline ends. The CDR3 loop is CASSPPTSNQPQHF. CDR3 coding DNA: TGTGCCAGCTCACCACCGACCAGCAATCAGCCCCAGCATTTT. Filled out from reference TRBV18 and TRBJ1-5, the complete variable domain reads NAGVMQNPRHLVRRRGQEARLRCSPMKGHSHVYWYRQLPEEGLKFMVYLQKENIIDESGMPKERFSAEFPKEGPSILRIQQVVRGDSAAYFCASSPPTSNQPQHFGDGTRLSIL.